Below, 15 T cell receptor beta chains from the same sample are listed, as sequenced in a study of pediatric ulcerative colitis. Profiling relied on immunoSEQ multiplex PCR, and the TCRdb table lists in-frame clones only, not all of them. The table shows 55,000 to 80,000 clones, with 77% occurring only once. The sample consisted of blood. These receptors all stem from a boy aged 10-17 years with moderate ulcerative colitis.

The rearrangement links TRBV5-1 to TRBJ1-6; 12 bases map to TRBD1. Losses at the gene ends were 4 bases for V and 0 bases for J; bases not matched to a gene: 2. CDR1 and CDR2 (germline): SGHRS, YFSETQ. The CDR3 sequence is 17 residues long. The CDR3 nucleotides are TGCGCCAGCAGCGGGGGACAGGGGGCCTCCTATAATTCACCCCTCCACTTT. This gives the protein CASSGGQGASYNSPLHF.

The chain couples TRBV5-1 to TRBJ1-1, with 7 bases that match TRBD1. Trimming cost V 0 bases and J 7 bases; bases outside gene matches: 12. From germline, CDR1 is SGHRS and CDR2 YFSETQ. The CDR3 loop spans 16 amino acids. The CDR3 loop is CASSLASTGFGGEAFF. The CDR3 DNA reads as TGCGCCAGCAGCTTGGCTTCGACAGGGTTTGGGGGTGAAGCTTTCTTT.

The chain has TRBV29-1 and TRBJ2-3; 15 bases line up with TRBD2. With 7 bases clipped from V and 7 bases from J, the junction kept 6 bases outside the gene matches. The CDR3 sequence is 14 residues long. Looked up from germline, CDR1 is SQVTM and CDR2 is ANQGSEA. This CDR3 is CSAWTSGGEYTQYF. The CDR3 DNA reads as TGCAGCGCCTGGACTAGCGGGGGGGAATATACGCAGTATTTT.

The count of this clone is one. The J gene is TRBJ1-1, the V gene TRBV11-2; D is unresolved. V lost 6 bases and J 2 bases, leaving 10 bases between the germline ends. Germline V lookup: CDR1 SGHAT, CDR2 FQNNGV. The CDR3 contains 13 residues. This CDR3 reads CASSFGPNTEAFF. The DNA for the CDR3 is TGTGCCAGCAGTTTTGGGCCTAACACTGAAGCTTTCTTT.

This chain joins TRBV7-9 and TRBJ1-1; 8 bases map to TRBD1. The V and J ends lost 4 bases and 5 bases, in that order; junction bases with no gene match: 9. Per the germline V gene, CDR1 is SEHNR and CDR2 is FQNEAQ (reference sequence). CDR3 size: 15 residues. The CDR3 DNA reads as TGTGCCAGCAGCTCCAGGACAGGGCAGGGTACTGAAGCTTTCTTT. Its translation is CASSSRTGQGTEAFF.

The CDR3 sequence is CASSAGTGGNTEAFF. In DNA, the CDR3 is TGTGCCAGCAGCGCCGGGACAGGAGGGAACACTGAAGCTTTCTTT. The rearrangement uses TRBV9 and TRBJ1-1; TRBD1 matches at 8 bases. The CDR3 covers 15 residues. V shed 3 bases and J 1 base; nucleotides not matched to a gene: 5. CDR1 and CDR2 from the germline V gene are SGDLS and YYNGEE.

The chain joins TRBV5-1 to TRBJ2-3; TRBD2 aligns across 9 bases. V lost 6 bases and J lost 6; bases outside the gene matches: 8. Germline values: CDR1 SGHRS, CDR2 YFSETQ. The CDR3 loop spans 14 amino acids. CDR3 protein: CASTEAGGYDTQYF. The DNA of the CDR3 is TGCGCCAGCACCGAAGCGGGAGGATACGATACGCAGTATTTT.

The chain combines TRBV27 with TRBJ2-3, with 8 bases identical to TRBD1. The CDR3 has 16 amino acids. The ends lost 5 bases at V and 2 bases at J; junction bases unmatched: 9. Germline CDR1 and CDR2: MNHEY and SMNVEV (reference sequence). The CDR3 spells CASSRPGTGVTDTQYF. CDR3 DNA: TGTGCCAGCAGTAGACCCGGGACAGGAGTCACAGATACGCAGTATTTT.

V gene TRBV5-6 combines with J gene TRBJ2-5; no firm D call. The CDR3 contains 13 residues. The V gene lost 2 bases and the J gene lost 2 bases, with 7 bases spanning the gap. The germline CDR1 and CDR2 sequences are SGHDT and YYEEEE. CDR3 bases: TGTGCCAGCAGCTTCGGGCCTCAAGAGACCCAGTACTTC. It specifies CASSFGPQETQYF.

This sequence joins TRBV9 and TRBJ2-1; no firm D call. The CDR3 has 17 residues. The V end was cut by 0 bases, the J end by 4 bases, with 17 bases between. Germline CDR1 reads SGDLS; CDR2 reads YYNGEE. For the CDR3, the DNA is TGTGCCAGCAGCGTAGAGGTCAGGCCTGTGGGGTACAATGAGCAGTTCTTC. This translates into CASSVEVRPVGYNEQFF.

This CDR3 is CASSQDWVGLALGTDTQYF. Written as DNA, the CDR3 is TGTGCCAGCAGCCAAGATTGGGTGGGACTAGCTCTGGGGACAGATACGCAGTATTTT. The genes are TRBV14 and TRBJ2-3; 9 bases are a match to TRBD2. Per germline, CDR1 SGHDN and CDR2 FVKESK. V gave up 0 bases and J gave up 3 bases; unmatched junction bases: 13. The CDR3 loop spans 19 amino acids.

V and J are TRBV10-3 and TRBJ2-7; 9 nucleotides agree with TRBD1. Germline CDR1 and CDR2: ENHRY and SYGVKD. The J segment lost 5 bases and the V segment lost 7 bases, leaving 9 bases of the junction unmatched. The CDR3 sequence is 14 residues long. The CDR3: CAITAGQGANEQYF. The CDR3 region has the DNA TGTGCCATCACTGCGGGACAGGGAGCGAACGAGCAGTACTTC.

The V and J genes are TRBV9 and TRBJ1-5; D gene ambiguous. V was shortened by 1 base and J by 5 bases, with 7 bases between the two germline ends. CDR3 length equals 13 residues. Germline assignment: CDR1 SGDLS and CDR2 YYNGEE. The CDR3 loop reads CASSVMIDQPQHF. In DNA, the CDR3 is TGTGCCAGCAGCGTAATGATCGATCAGCCCCAGCATTTT. Full variable domain (rest looked up from reference TRBV9 and TRBJ1-5): DSGVTQTPKHLITATGQRVTLRCSPRSGDLSVYWYQQSLDQGLQFLIQYYNGEERAKGNILERFSAQQFPDLHSELNLSSLELGDSALYFCASSVMIDQPQHFGDGTRLSIL.

This clone came up once. This sequence joins TRBV13 and TRBJ1-5; a weak D match, TRBD1 (5 bases). Trimming shortened V by 4 bases and J by 6 bases, and 13 bases separated the two germline ends. This CDR3 spans 14 amino acids. Looked up from germline, CDR1 is PRHDT and CDR2 is FYEKMQ (reference sequence). DNA of the CDR3: TGTGCCAGCAGCTATGGGCAGGGCAGTCAGCCCCAGCATTTT. Residues: CASSYGQGSQPQHF.

The J gene is TRBJ2-7, the V gene TRBV19, with 9 bases that match TRBD1. The V gene end was trimmed by 2 bases and the J gene end by 1 base; junction bases not matched to a gene: 3. In germline, CDR1 is LNHDA, CDR2 SQIVND (reference sequence). The CDR3 totals 15 residues. The CDR3 is CASSIRTGASYEQYF. The CDR3 region has the DNA TGTGCCAGTAGTATAAGGACAGGGGCGTCCTACGAGCAGTACTTC.